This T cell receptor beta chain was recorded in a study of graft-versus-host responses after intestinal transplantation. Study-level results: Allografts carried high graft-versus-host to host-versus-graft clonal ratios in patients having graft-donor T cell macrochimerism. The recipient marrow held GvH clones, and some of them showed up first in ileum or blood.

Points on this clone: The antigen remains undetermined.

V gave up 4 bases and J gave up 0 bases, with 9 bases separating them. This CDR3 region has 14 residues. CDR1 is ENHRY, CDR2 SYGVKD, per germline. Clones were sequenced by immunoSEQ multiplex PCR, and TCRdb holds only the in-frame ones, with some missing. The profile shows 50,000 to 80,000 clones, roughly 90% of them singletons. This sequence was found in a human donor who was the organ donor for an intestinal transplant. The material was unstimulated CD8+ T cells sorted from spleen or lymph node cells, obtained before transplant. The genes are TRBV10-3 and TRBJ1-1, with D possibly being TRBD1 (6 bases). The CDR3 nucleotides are TGTGCCATCAGTGGGAAGGGGGTGAACACTGAAGCTTTCTTT. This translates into CAISGKGVNTEAFF.